Sequencing of this T cell receptor (beta chain) was carried out in a study of blood T cells in healthy people across ages. Together with a sample-barcoded 5' primer, a J-beta primer mix was included in a second PCR lasting roughly 7 to 11 cycles. TCRdb reprocessed the 5' RACE reads with MiXCR, giving one entry per CDR3 protein. The sample yields 800,000 or so distinct CDR3 sequences, just under 25% seen once. With 2 bases removed from V and 1 base from J, the gap between germline ends came to 8 bases. This CDR3 has 14 residues. This clonotype was found once. These data were also reused for a study on T cells of mothers and their children. Per that study: Every mother supplied over 10 million TCR beta CDR3 reads and every child some 3 million.

The chain couples TRBV12-3 or TRBV12-4 to TRBJ2-5, with D uncertain. The material sequenced was blood. This TCR was recovered from a boy between 5 and 17 years old in good health. The CDR3 nucleotides are TGTGCCAGCAGTTTAAAAGGGCTCCAAGAGACCCAGTACTTC. Its protein product is CASSLKGLQETQYF.